These 24 T cell receptor beta chains share one sample of origin, sequenced in a study of blood T cell repertoires in COVID-19. Profiled with immunoSEQ multiplex PCR; TCRdb holds only in-frame clones, not every one. The table includes some 150,000 clones, more than 75% detected once. Sequencing was done on a sample of peripheral blood. The receptor set was obtained from a human donor with acute or convalescent COVID-19. The donor label of this sample is uncertain.

The CDR3 loop reads CASSLTGLGSNEKLFF. CDR3 sequence (DNA): TGTGCCAGCAGCTTGACAGGGTTGGGGTCTAATGAAAAACTGTTTTTT. The V call is TRBV28, the J call TRBJ1-4; 7 bases match TRBD1. J gave up 3 bases and V 6 bases, and 10 bases lay outside the gene matches. Germline V gives CDR1 MDHEN, CDR2 SYDVKM. The CDR3 runs 16 residues.

A single count supports this clone. The chain recombines TRBV18 with TRBJ2-4; D gene uncertain. The CDR3 is 15 amino acids. CDR1 is KGHSH and CDR2 is LQKENI in the germline V gene. V was shortened by 2 bases and J by 0 bases, with 8 bases between the two germline ends. CDR3 residues: CASSPAIVAKNIQYF. The CDR3, as DNA: TGTGCCAGCTCACCAGCTATAGTAGCCAAAAACATTCAGTACTTC.

This rearrangement joins TRBV2 to TRBJ1-2; the match to TRBD1 covers 7 bases. CDR1 is SNHLY, CDR2 FYNNEI, per germline. V lost 6 bases, J lost 4 bases, and 5 bases stayed unmatched. The CDR3 has 13 amino acids. CDR3 coding DNA: TGTGCCAGCAGCGGTACAGGGGCCTATGGCTACACCTTC. Its translation: CASSGTGAYGYTF.

V gene TRBV18 combines with J gene TRBJ1-2; D unresolved. V lost 10 bases and J 2 bases, leaving 17 bases between the germline ends. The CDR3 loop spans 14 amino acids. Looked up from germline, CDR1 is KGHSH and CDR2 is LQKENI. The CDR3 loop reads CATSGFPVNYGYTF. CDR3 bases: TGTGCCACCTCCGGTTTCCCGGTGAACTATGGCTACACCTTC.

CDR3 DNA: TGTGCCAGCAGTTACCAGGGGAGTAATTCACCCCTCCACTTT. It translates to CASSYQGSNSPLHF. This chain connects TRBV6-5 to TRBJ1-6, with D possibly being TRBD1 (6 bases). The ends were cut back, 2 bases at V and 6 bases at J, with 8 bases in the middle. The germline V gene encodes CDR1 MNHEY and CDR2 SVGAGI. CDR3 length: 14 residues.

This sequence joins TRBV7-2 and TRBJ1-1; D gene unclear. V lost 5 bases and J 2 bases, leaving 12 bases between the germline ends. In germline, CDR1 is SGHTA, CDR2 FQGNSA. This CDR3 comprises 14 residues. CDR3: CASSRRIGNTEAFF. Written as DNA, the CDR3 is TGTGCCAGCAGCCGGCGGATTGGAAACACTGAAGCTTTCTTT.

The chain has TRBV4-2 and TRBJ1-1; maybe TRBD1 (5 bases). Trimming cost V 0 bases and J 3 bases, with 14 bases left between them. The germline V gene has CDR1 LGHNA and CDR2 YNFKEQ. The CDR3 is 16 residues long. The CDR3 is CASSQDEAGSYTEAFF. The CDR3 bases are TGTGCCAGCAGCCAAGATGAGGCAGGGTCGTACACTGAAGCTTTCTTT.

The chain carries TRBV6-5 and TRBJ2-5; D is perhaps TRBD2 (5 bases). Looked up from germline, CDR1 is MNHEY and CDR2 is SVGAGI. The CDR3 sequence is 15 residues long. V was trimmed by 3 bases and J by 5 bases, leaving 16 bases between them. In nucleotides, the CDR3 is TGTGCCAGCAGTTATTCGGGATCCTTCGGGGAGACCCAGTACTTC. Protein sequence: CASSYSGSFGETQYF.

V gene TRBV2 combines with J gene TRBJ2-3; a possible D gene is TRBD2 (5 bases). The CDR3 spans 14 residues. The germline V gene encodes CDR1 SNHLY and CDR2 FYNNEI. Trimming removed 10 bases from V and 1 base from J, with 15 bases in between. The CDR3 bases are TGTGCCAACTATCTAGCTGAGGGCACAGATACGCAGTATTTT. Encoded protein: CANYLAEGTDTQYF.

Written as DNA, the CDR3 is TGTGCCAGCAGTGAAAATCGGTATCCAGATACGCAGTATTTT. Encoded protein: CASSENRYPDTQYF. This chain connects TRBV2 to TRBJ2-3; D ambiguous. The CDR3 has 14 amino acids. Trimming took 2 bases from V and 4 from J, leaving 10 bases between them. The V gene's germline CDR1 is SNHLY and CDR2 FYNNEI.

The rearrangement links TRBV11-1 to TRBJ1-4; tentatively, D is TRBD1 (6 bases). The ends were cut back, 3 bases at V and 4 bases at J, with 9 bases in the middle. The CDR3 runs 14 residues. Germline V gene sequence: CDR1 SGHAT, CDR2 FQDESV (reference sequence). The CDR3 sequence is CASSLNRVNEKLFF. CDR3 sequence (DNA): TGTGCCAGCAGCTTGAACAGGGTTAATGAAAAACTGTTTTTT.

This clone was detected a few times. This rearrangement joins TRBV11-2 to TRBJ1-3; D is ambiguous. Germline CDR1 is SGHAT and CDR2 is FQNNGV. Trimming stripped 1 base from V and 0 bases from J, with 7 bases between. The CDR3 sequence is 15 residues long. The CDR3 reads CASSLVPVSGNTIYF. For the CDR3, the DNA is TGTGCCAGCAGCTTAGTACCAGTCTCTGGAAACACCATATATTTT.

The rearrangement uses TRBV28 and TRBJ1-2; 8 nucleotides match TRBD1. Trimming removed 5 bases from V and 1 base from J; junction bases left unmatched: 9. The CDR3 spans 16 residues. CDR1 and CDR2 from the germline V gene are MDHEN and SYDVKM. CDR3 in DNA: TGTGCCAGCAGTGAAGCCGGGACAGGAGTTAACTATGGCTACACCTTC. It codes for CASSEAGTGVNYGYTF.

The rearrangement uses TRBV11-2 and TRBJ2-7; TRBD2 matches 12 bases. This CDR3 has 15 residues. The V and J ends lost 5 bases and 6 bases, in that order; junction bases with no gene match: 8. Per the germline V gene, CDR1 is SGHAT and CDR2 is FQNNGV. CDR3 residues: CASSPLTSGGAEQYF. The DNA of the CDR3 is TGTGCCAGCAGCCCCCTGACTAGCGGGGGCGCCGAGCAGTACTTC.

This clone was counted a single time. V is TRBV5-4 and J is TRBJ1-3; D not certain. Deletions cut 0 bases from V and 0 bases from J, with 7 bases between. Germline values: CDR1 SGHNT, CDR2 YYREEE (reference sequence). The CDR3 is made up of 15 amino acids. For the CDR3, the DNA is TGTGCCAGCAGCTTGGCACAGACCTCTGGAAACACCATATATTTT. It is translated as CASSLAQTSGNTIYF.

This clone has only one observation. The chain recombines TRBV11-1 with TRBJ2-7; D is possibly TRBD1 (5 bases). Trimming removed 5 bases at V and 0 bases at J, with 14 bases between. The CDR3 length is 15 residues. Germline lookup yields CDR1 SGHAT and CDR2 FQDESV (reference sequence). CDR3 bases: TGTGCCAGCAGCCCCGGGCAGGGCCTCTCCTACGAGCAGTACTTC. Amino acid sequence: CASSPGQGLSYEQYF.

The V gene is TRBV19, the J gene TRBJ2-3; TRBD1 might be the D (6 bases). The V gene's germline CDR1 is LNHDA and CDR2 SQIVND (reference sequence). Trimming removed 5 bases at V and 1 base at J, with 19 bases between. The CDR3 spans 17 residues. This chain's CDR3 is CASSANRAAVGTDTQYF. CDR3 sequence (DNA): TGTGCCAGTAGTGCAAACAGGGCGGCGGTAGGCACAGATACGCAGTATTTT.

The chain employs TRBV7-2 and TRBJ1-2, with TRBD1 as a possible D gene (5 bases). Trimming stripped 4 bases from V and 0 bases from J, with 12 bases between. Germline V gene data show CDR1 as SGHTA and CDR2 as FQGNSA. This CDR3 is 15 amino acids long. CDR3 sequence: CASSSLWGANYGYTF. In DNA form, the CDR3 reads TGTGCCAGCAGCTCACTTTGGGGGGCTAACTATGGCTACACCTTC.

The chain carries TRBV2 and TRBJ2-7; no clear D. The V end was cut by 8 bases, the J end by 3 bases, with 8 bases between. The germline gives CDR1 SNHLY, CDR2 FYNNEI. CDR3 length: 11 amino acids. Written as DNA, the CDR3 is TGTGCCAGCGTAAAATTCTACGAGCAGTACGTC. Protein: CASVKFYEQYV.

The chain combines TRBV7-9 with TRBJ2-2; 7 bases fit TRBD1. CDR1 and CDR2 from the germline V gene are SEHNR and FQNEAQ (reference sequence). Trimming cost V 1 base and J 3 bases; bases outside gene matches: 5. The CDR3 sequence is 16 residues long. CDR3 loop: CASSLVRGPDTGELFF. DNA for the CDR3: TGTGCCAGCAGCTTAGTGAGGGGGCCCGACACCGGGGAGCTGTTTTTT.

The rearrangement links TRBV2 to TRBJ1-1, with D possibly TRBD1 on 5 matching bases. CDR1 is SNHLY and CDR2 is FYNNEI in the germline V gene. The CDR3 length is 13 residues. Trimming left V 9 bases short and J 11 bases short, with 22 bases between. The CDR3 reads CASTGPLRRGAFF. DNA for the CDR3: TGTGCCAGTACCGGGCCGTTAAGACGGGGGGCTTTCTTT.

The genes are TRBV5-1 and TRBJ2-5; TRBD1 matches 7 bases. With V trimmed by 7 bases and J by 2 bases, 5 bases remained unmatched. Germline values: CDR1 SGHRS, CDR2 YFSETQ. The CDR3 spans 13 residues. This CDR3 is CASGWDSQETQYF. Written as DNA, the CDR3 is TGCGCCAGCGGTTGGGACAGTCAAGAGACCCAGTACTTC. Using reference TRBV5-1 and TRBJ2-5 for the parts outside the CDR3, the full variable domain is KAGVTQTPRYLIKTRGQQVTLSCSPISGHRSVSWYQQTPGQGLQFLFEYFSETQRNKGNFPGRFSGRQFSNSRSEMNVSTLELGDSALYLCASGWDSQETQYFGPGTRLLVL.

The V call is TRBV19, the J call TRBJ1-5, with D possibly being TRBD1 (6 bases). V dropped 6 bases and J dropped 2 bases, with 11 bases sitting between them. This CDR3 spans 14 amino acids. Germline V lookup: CDR1 LNHDA, CDR2 SQIVND (reference sequence). The CDR3 region has the DNA TGTGCCAGTAGGGGGGCTCTTCGCAATCAGCCCCAGCATTTT. Translation: CASRGALRNQPQHF.

The chain carries TRBV27 and TRBJ2-7; 9 bases match TRBD1. CDR1 MNHEY and CDR2 SMNVEV come from the germline V gene (reference sequence). The CDR3 consists of 13 residues. V shed 4 bases and J 7 bases; nucleotides not matched to a gene: 5. The CDR3 loop is CASSSQGAQEQYV. DNA for the CDR3: TGTGCCAGCAGTTCACAGGGGGCGCAAGAGCAGTACGTC.